The 24 T cell receptor beta chains given below trace back to one sample, sequenced in a study of blood T cell repertoires in COVID-19. This table comes from immunoSEQ multiplex PCR, and its TCRdb copy is limited to in-frame clones, with some not included. Of some 320,000 clones listed, about 87% were seen once; the top ten hold approximately 7%. Sequences were obtained from peripheral blood. The receptors were sampled from a woman aged 25 to 39 who had recovered from COVID-19.

J is TRBJ1-2 and V is TRBV10-3; D gene ambiguous. Deletions cut 10 bases from V and 8 bases from J, with 20 bases between. Germline lookup yields CDR1 ENHRY and CDR2 SYGVKD. CDR3 length equals 13 residues. Here the CDR3 DNA reads TGTGCCACCAATGAGGAGACGGAGAGGGGCTACACCTTC. Translating gives CATNEETERGYTF.

The chain has TRBV21-1 and TRBJ1-5; TRBD1 is the table's D call and was not checked against the DNA. TRBV21-1 has pseudogene status. The CDR3 runs to 14 residues. This CDR3 is CASSRVCGNQPQHF. CDR3 bases: TGTGCCAGCTCCAGGGTCTGTGGCAATCAGCCCCAGCATTTT.

V and J are TRBV6-5 and TRBJ1-3; D remains ambiguous. The CDR3 consists of 15 residues. Trimming removed 6 bases at V and 4 bases at J, with 16 bases between. CDR1 and CDR2 from the germline V gene are MNHEY and SVGAGI. The CDR3 region has the DNA TGTGCCAGCAGCCCCCTCCGGACGGGGGGAAACACCATATATTTT. Translated, it gives CASSPLRTGGNTIYF.

The chain joins TRBV5-4 to TRBJ1-6, with TRBD1 matching over 7 bases. The V segment lost 0 bases and the J segment 7 bases; nucleotides outside the gene matches: 4. Per germline, CDR1 SGHNT and CDR2 YYREEE (reference sequence). This CDR3 is built from 15 residues. CDR3 region: CASSLDGTANSPLHF. For the CDR3, the DNA is TGTGCCAGCAGCTTGGACGGGACAGCAAATTCACCCCTCCACTTT.

The chain uses TRBV10-3 and TRBJ2-1; D ambiguous. This CDR3 contains 15 residues. From germline, CDR1 is ENHRY and CDR2 SYGVKD. V dropped 3 bases and J dropped 4 bases, with 13 bases sitting between them. The CDR3 sequence: CAISEAAQLYNEQFF. The CDR3 DNA is TGTGCCATCAGTGAAGCAGCGCAACTTTACAATGAGCAGTTCTTC.

The chain recombines TRBV2 with TRBJ2-2; tentatively, D is TRBD1 (7 bases). The length of the CDR3 is 15 residues. Germline loops: CDR1 SNHLY, CDR2 FYNNEI. Deletions cut 3 bases from V and 4 bases from J, with 12 bases between. CDR3 region: CASSESQGGTGELFF. The CDR3 DNA reads TGTGCCAGCAGTGAGAGTCAGGGGGGCACCGGGGAGCTGTTTTTT.

The CDR3 region is CASSQRGSMGQFF. CDR3 DNA sequence: TGTGCCAGCAGTCAACGGGGTTCTATGGGGCAGTTCTTC. V is TRBV12-3 or TRBV12-4 and J is TRBJ2-1; D possibly corresponds to TRBD2 (5 bases). This CDR3 is built from 13 residues. Trimming took off 5 bases at V and 12 bases at J, with 17 bases between the two ends.

This sequence joins TRBV11-3 and TRBJ1-1, with a possible D match to TRBD1 (5 bases). The V and J ends lost 4 bases and 10 bases respectively, with 13 bases between them. The CDR3 covers 12 residues. From germline, CDR1 is SGHNT and CDR2 YENEEA. CDR3 sequence: CASSSGGGAAFF. The CDR3 DNA sequence: TGTGCCAGCAGCTCCGGGGGAGGGGCAGCTTTCTTT.

The gene calls are TRBV6-6 and TRBJ2-1; D is unresolved. CDR1 is MNHNY and CDR2 is SVGAGI in the germline V gene (reference sequence). The V gene lost 5 bases and the J gene lost 0 bases, with 14 bases spanning the gap. The CDR3 is 16 amino acids. The CDR3 nucleotides read TGTGCCAGCAGTACCCAGGCAAGTTTCTCCTACAATGAGCAGTTCTTC. Amino acids: CASSTQASFSYNEQFF.

The chain couples TRBV11-3 to TRBJ1-5, with a possible D match to TRBD1 (5 bases). V lost 2 bases, J lost 7 bases, and 12 bases lay in between. Germline V gives CDR1 SGHNT, CDR2 YENEEA. This CDR3 has 14 residues. The CDR3 protein is CASSLLGGGQPQHF. CDR3 bases: TGTGCCAGCAGCTTACTCGGGGGTGGGCAGCCCCAGCATTTT.

The rearrangement links TRBV27 to TRBJ2-7; weak D call: TRBD1 (6 bases). V lost 9 bases, J lost 3 bases, and 15 bases lay in between. Germline CDR1 is MNHEY and CDR2 is SMNVEV (reference sequence). The CDR3 is 13 amino acids. CDR3 region: CARQGELLYEQYF. DNA for the CDR3: TGTGCCAGACAGGGCGAATTACTCTACGAGCAGTACTTC.

Notes on this clone: Other DNA sequences in the same sample also yield this CDR3. The genes are TRBV28 and TRBJ2-7; D remains unclear. The CDR3 runs to 12 residues. Germline V CDR1 and CDR2: MDHEN, SYDVKM. Trimming took off 6 bases at V and 0 bases at J, with 6 bases between the two ends. The CDR3 here is CASSLSSYEQYF. Here the CDR3 DNA reads TGTGCCAGCAGCCTAAGCTCCTACGAGCAGTACTTC.

The V and J genes are TRBV15 and TRBJ1-6; the match to TRBD1 covers 7 bases. This CDR3 region has 16 residues. Per germline, CDR1 LNHNV and CDR2 YYDKDF (reference sequence). J was trimmed by 0 bases and V by 3 bases; bases with no gene match: 2. The CDR3 protein is CATSSRQGSYNSPLHF. The CDR3 region has the DNA TGTGCCACCAGCAGCAGACAGGGCTCCTATAATTCACCCCTCCACTTT.

The chain is built from TRBV5-4 and TRBJ2-2, with TRBD2 as a possible D gene (5 bases). Trimming shortened V by 0 bases and J by 0 bases, and 9 bases separated the two germline ends. This CDR3 spans 16 amino acids. CDR1 is SGHNT, CDR2 YYREEE, per germline (reference sequence). For the CDR3, the DNA is TGTGCCAGCAGCTTGGTGGTAGCGACGAACACCGGGGAGCTGTTTTTT. Encoded protein: CASSLVVATNTGELFF.

V gene TRBV2 combines with J gene TRBJ2-4; D gene ambiguous. The CDR3 spans 14 residues. Deletions cut 3 bases from V and 1 base from J, with 7 bases between. Germline CDR1 SNHLY, CDR2 FYNNEI. CDR3 amino acids: CASSDRAAKNIQYF. Here the CDR3 DNA reads TGTGCCAGCAGTGATCGAGCGGCCAAAAACATTCAGTACTTC.

The V call is TRBV7-9, the J call TRBJ2-6; 7 bases align to TRBD1. The CDR3 loop spans 18 amino acids. V was clipped by 2 bases and J by 1 base; unmatched bases: 8. From germline, CDR1 is SEHNR and CDR2 FQNEAQ (reference sequence). The DNA of the CDR3 is TGTGCCAGCAGCTTAATTACAGGGGCTCAATCTGGGGCCAACGTCCTGACTTTC. The encoded protein is CASSLITGAQSGANVLTF.

V usage is TRBV6-5 and J usage is TRBJ1-2; D may be TRBD1 (6 bases). CDR1 is MNHEY, CDR2 SVGAGI, per germline. The CDR3 runs to 13 residues. Trimming left V 10 bases short and J 8 bases short, with 20 bases between. This chain's CDR3 is CAISSYRVGGYTF. CDR3 nucleotide sequence: TGTGCCATATCGTCTTACAGGGTCGGGGGCTACACCTTC.

The chain is built from TRBV5-5 and TRBJ1-6; 8 bases are a match to TRBD1. CDR1 is SGHKS and CDR2 is YYEKEE in the germline V gene (reference sequence). V was clipped by 4 bases and J by 7 bases; unmatched bases: 10. The length of the CDR3 is 16 residues. The chain's CDR3 is CASSLGQGNLNSPLHF. CDR3 DNA sequence: TGTGCCAGCAGCCTTGGACAGGGTAACTTAAATTCACCCCTCCACTTT. Combining the CDR3 with reference TRBV5-5 and TRBJ1-6 gives the whole variable domain DAGVTQSPTHLIKTRGQQVTLRCSPISGHKSVSWYQQVLGQGPQFIFQYYEKEERGRGNFPDRFSARQFPNYSSELNVNALLLGDSALYLCASSLGQGNLNSPLHFGNGTRLTVT.

V usage is TRBV15 and J usage is TRBJ1-5; D unresolved. The CDR3 has 13 residues. Trimming shortened V by 8 bases and J by 11 bases, and 19 bases separated the two germline ends. CDR1 and CDR2 (germline): LNHNV, YYDKDF (reference sequence). The CDR3 DNA follows: TGTGCCACCGCCGAGGCTTTCGGGTTTGCCCAGCATTTT. As protein: CATAEAFGFAQHF.

The chain uses TRBV11-2 and TRBJ1-4, with a weak D call TRBD1 (6 bases). The CDR3 totals 13 residues. CDR1 and CDR2 from the germline V gene are SGHAT and FQNNGV. Trimming left V 3 bases short and J 8 bases short, with 10 bases between. Here the CDR3 reads CASSLGAWEKLFF. Written as DNA, the CDR3 is TGTGCCAGCAGCTTGGGGGCTTGGGAAAAACTGTTTTTT.

Note on this clone: Other DNA variants within this sample encode the same CDR3. V gene TRBV2 combines with J gene TRBJ2-7, with a possible D match to TRBD1 (6 bases). CDR3 length: 14 residues. Trimming removed 2 bases at V and 0 bases at J, with 8 bases between. Looked up from germline, CDR1 is SNHLY and CDR2 is FYNNEI. In DNA form, the CDR3 reads TGTGCCAGCAGTGAACAGGGGAGCTCCTACGAGCAGTACTTC. Its translation: CASSEQGSSYEQYF.

V usage is TRBV4-1 and J usage is TRBJ2-2, with 9 bases that match TRBD1. Germline V gives CDR1 MGHRA, CDR2 YSYEKL. The CDR3 totals 17 residues. V was clipped by 6 bases and J by 1 base; unmatched bases: 9. CDR3 in amino acids: CASSNPGQGMNTGELFF. DNA of the CDR3: TGCGCCAGCAGTAATCCGGGACAGGGAATGAACACCGGGGAGCTGTTTTTT.

This chain links TRBV15 with TRBJ1-4; maybe TRBD1 (6 bases). CDR3 size: 15 residues. Germline CDR1 reads LNHNV; CDR2 reads YYDKDF (reference sequence). The ends were cut back, 0 bases at V and 7 bases at J, with 12 bases in the middle. CDR3: CATSRDPTGTEKLFF. CDR3 DNA sequence: TGTGCCACCAGCAGAGATCCCACAGGGACTGAAAAACTGTTTTTT.

V usage is TRBV5-1 and J usage is TRBJ1-1, with D tentatively TRBD1 (6 bases). Trimming pared 5 bases from V and 2 bases from J, leaving 13 bases between. The CDR3 totals 14 residues. Germline values: CDR1 SGHRS, CDR2 YFSETQ. CDR3 sequence reads: CASSILTGNTEAFF. DNA of the CDR3: TGCGCCAGCAGTATACTGACAGGAAACACTGAAGCTTTCTTT. The variable domain in full, completed from reference TRBV5-1 and TRBJ1-1, reads KAGVTQTPRYLIKTRGQQVTLSCSPISGHRSVSWYQQTPGQGLQFLFEYFSETQRNKGNFPGRFSGRQFSNSRSEMNVSTLELGDSALYLCASSILTGNTEAFFGQGTRLTVV.